The present TCR beta chain was sequenced within a study of blood T cell repertoires in COVID-19. Followed longitudinally, the Seattle patients had been enrolled during active infection. Profiled with immunoSEQ multiplex PCR; TCRdb holds only in-frame clones, not every one. The table records around 290,000 clones, 90% to 95% of them present only once. The CDR3 is 17 amino acids. Trimming cost V 5 bases and J 4 bases; bases outside gene matches: 10. Germline CDR1 reads SEHNR; CDR2 reads FQNEAQ (reference sequence). The rearrangement joins TRBV7-9 to TRBJ2-3; 12 bases are a match to TRBD2. The sample was peripheral blood. The TCR comes from a woman aged 25 to 39 with COVID-19, enrolled during active disease. CDR3 coding DNA: TGTGCCAGCAGCCCCCGGGCTAGCGGGAGGGGGGCAGATACGCAGTATTTT. Translating gives CASSPRASGRGADTQYF.